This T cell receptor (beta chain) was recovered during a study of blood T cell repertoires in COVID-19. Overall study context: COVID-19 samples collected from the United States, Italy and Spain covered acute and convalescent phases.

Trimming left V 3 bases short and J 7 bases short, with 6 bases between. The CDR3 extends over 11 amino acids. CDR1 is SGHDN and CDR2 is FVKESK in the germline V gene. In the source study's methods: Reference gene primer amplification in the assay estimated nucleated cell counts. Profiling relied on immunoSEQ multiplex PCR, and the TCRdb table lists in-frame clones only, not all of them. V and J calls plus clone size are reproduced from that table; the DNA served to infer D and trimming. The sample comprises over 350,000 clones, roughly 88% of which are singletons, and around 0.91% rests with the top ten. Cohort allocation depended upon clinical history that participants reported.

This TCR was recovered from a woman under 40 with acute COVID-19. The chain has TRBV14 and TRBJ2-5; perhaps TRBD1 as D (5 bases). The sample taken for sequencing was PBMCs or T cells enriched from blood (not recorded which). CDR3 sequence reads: CASSQGPTQYF. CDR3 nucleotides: TGTGCCAGCAGCCAGGGGCCGACCCAGTACTTC.